Listed here are 27 T cell receptor beta chains from one sample, sequenced in a study of blood T cell repertoires in COVID-19. Only in-frame clones appear in the TCRdb table, and some are missing; sequencing was by immunoSEQ multiplex PCR. The sample contains around 290,000 clones, approximately 91% of which appear only once. Sequenced: PBMCs or T cells enriched from blood (not recorded which). All receptors come from a woman in her 30s who had recovered from COVID-19.

This sequence joins TRBV7-2 and TRBJ2-2; 12 bases line up with TRBD2. Germline V gene data show CDR1 as SGHTA and CDR2 as FQGNSA. V shed 6 bases, J shed 6 bases, and the junction held 5 bases outside the gene matches. This CDR3 is 15 amino acids long. The CDR3 reads CASRPTSGGSGELFF. In DNA form, the CDR3 reads TGTGCCAGCAGGCCGACTAGCGGGGGATCCGGGGAGCTGTTTTTT.

The CDR3 sequence: CASSFSGLETQYF. The DNA of the CDR3 is TGTGCCAGCAGTTTTAGTGGGCTGGAGACCCAGTACTTC. J is TRBJ2-5 and V is TRBV9, with D unresolved. V lost 5 bases to trimming and J lost 5 bases, with 13 bases between them. The CDR3 loop spans 13 amino acids. Germline V gene data show CDR1 as SGDLS and CDR2 as YYNGEE.

The V and J genes are TRBV19 and TRBJ2-1; 7 nucleotides match TRBD1. Germline V gives CDR1 LNHDA, CDR2 SQIVND (reference sequence). The CDR3 covers 15 residues. Trimming took 6 bases from V and 1 from J; bases not matched to a gene: 6. CDR3 region: CASSYRGLSYNEQFF. Here the CDR3 DNA reads TGTGCCAGTAGCTACAGGGGATTATCCTACAATGAGCAGTTCTTC.

The chain recombines TRBV5-1 with TRBJ1-1; TRBD1 might be the D (6 bases). V was shortened by 0 bases and J by 3 bases, with 12 bases between the two germline ends. The length of the CDR3 is 15 residues. Germline CDR1 reads SGHRS; CDR2 reads YFSETQ. The CDR3 DNA follows: TGCGCCAGCAGCTTGGCCTCGGGGGGCTACACTGAAGCTTTCTTT. This gives the protein CASSLASGGYTEAFF.

The table lists this clone with a count of one. The chain carries TRBV18 and TRBJ1-5; D is uncertain. V was shortened by 3 bases and J by 0 bases, with 6 bases between the two germline ends. This CDR3 comprises 14 residues. The germline gives CDR1 KGHSH, CDR2 LQKENI. CDR3 region: CASSPRDSNQPQHF. CDR3 nucleotides: TGTGCCAGCTCACCGAGGGATAGCAATCAGCCCCAGCATTTT.

This clone appeared a few times. This rearrangement joins TRBV27 to TRBJ1-6; TRBD1 might be the D (6 bases). Trimming left V 1 base short and J 5 bases short, with 24 bases between. Germline V gene lookup returns CDR1 MNHEY and CDR2 SMNVEV (reference sequence). CDR3 length: 20 residues. This chain's CDR3 is CASSLLVPGGTGTNNSPLHF. The CDR3 DNA reads TGTGCCAGCAGTTTATTGGTCCCCGGGGGTACAGGGACTAATAATTCACCCCTCCACTTT.

The rearrangement uses TRBV28 and TRBJ1-5, with a tentative D call TRBD1 (6 bases). The CDR3 runs 15 residues. Germline-derived CDR1 and CDR2 are MDHEN and SYDVKM. V was trimmed by 10 bases and J by 4 bases, leaving 20 bases between them. CDR3 amino acids: CATQEGGRGNQPQHF. For the CDR3, the DNA is TGTGCCACCCAGGAAGGGGGAAGAGGAAATCAGCCCCAGCATTTT.

V and J are TRBV5-1 and TRBJ2-3, with D possibly matching TRBD1 (5 bases). This CDR3 spans 14 amino acids. V was shortened by 2 bases and J by 3 bases, with 10 bases between the two germline ends. Germline assignment: CDR1 SGHRS and CDR2 YFSETQ. The CDR3 DNA reads TGCGCCAGCAGCTTTAAAGGGGAAACAGATACGCAGTATTTT. This sequence encodes CASSFKGETDTQYF.

This clone was seen just once. V is TRBV27 and J is TRBJ2-2, with D maybe TRBD1 (7 bases). The V gene lost 3 bases and the J gene lost 5 bases, with 13 bases spanning the gap. The CDR3 has 15 amino acids. Germline V gives CDR1 MNHEY, CDR2 SMNVEV (reference sequence). Here the CDR3 DNA reads TGTGCCAGCAGTTTCAGGGGGGCTATTACCGGGGAGCTGTTTTTT. Its protein is CASSFRGAITGELFF.

The chain couples TRBV19 to TRBJ1-5, with D uncertain. The CDR3 is 14 amino acids. Deletions cut 5 bases from V and 0 bases from J, with 8 bases between. The V gene's germline CDR1 is LNHDA and CDR2 SQIVND (reference sequence). Written as DNA, the CDR3 is TGTGCCAGTAGTCCGACACCTAGCAATCAGCCCCAGCATTTT. This codes for CASSPTPSNQPQHF.

This clone was detected only once. The V call is TRBV29-1, the J call TRBJ2-3, with TRBD2 identical over 8 bases. V gave up 5 bases and J gave up 3 bases; unmatched junction bases: 4. This CDR3 spans 13 amino acids. Germline V gives CDR1 SQVTM, CDR2 ANQGSEA. The CDR3 DNA is TGCAGCGTTTCCGGGAGGGTAACAGATACGCAGTATTTT. Translation: CSVSGRVTDTQYF.

This chain links TRBV5-1 with TRBJ1-3; no clear D gene. This CDR3 comprises 16 residues. Germline CDR1 and CDR2: SGHRS and YFSETQ. V was shortened by 0 bases and J by 2 bases, with 12 bases between the two germline ends. CDR3 DNA sequence: TGCGCCAGCAGCTTGGCGCGGGCAGGCGCTGGAAACACCATATATTTT. Its protein is CASSLARAGAGNTIYF.

The V gene is TRBV29-1, the J gene TRBJ1-2; 7 bases agree with TRBD1. The CDR3 runs to 14 residues. Germline CDR1 reads SQVTM; CDR2 reads ANQGSEA. Trimming at V came to 6 bases and at J to 4 bases, leaving 11 bases not matched to a gene. CDR3 amino acids: CSVGGQINGYGYTF. The CDR3 coding sequence is TGCAGCGTCGGGGGACAGATCAACGGCTATGGCTACACCTTC.

The CDR3 DNA reads TGTGCCATCAGTGAGTCAGGGTGGCGGGGTATCGACTCCAATGAGCAGTTCTTC. Its protein is CAISESGWRGIDSNEQFF. V usage is TRBV10-3 and J usage is TRBJ2-1, with D perhaps TRBD2 (6 bases). This CDR3 comprises 18 residues. V was cut by 0 bases and J by 6 bases, with 21 bases left in between. CDR1 is ENHRY and CDR2 is SYGVKD in the germline V gene.

The chain combines TRBV6-1 with TRBJ2-2, with 8 bases aligning to TRBD2. CDR1 is MNHNS, CDR2 SASEGT, per germline. Trimming at V came to 4 bases and at J to 4 bases, leaving 5 bases not matched to a gene. CDR3 length: 15 amino acids. The CDR3 here is CASSGLAGPTGELFF. The CDR3, as DNA: TGTGCCAGCAGTGGGTTAGCGGGACCCACCGGGGAGCTGTTTTTT.

CDR3 nucleotide sequence: TGTGCCACCAGTGGCGGGGGGGCCCCCTACACCGGGGAGCTGTTTTTT. Its protein is CATSGGGAPYTGELFF. The chain employs TRBV24-1 and TRBJ2-2, with TRBD2 identical over 9 bases. The CDR3 extends over 16 amino acids. Germline V CDR1 and CDR2: KGHDR, SFDVKD. V lost 5 bases to trimming and J lost 3 bases; unmatched junction nucleotides: 6.

This chain uses TRBV7-3 with TRBJ1-2; perhaps TRBD1 as D (5 bases). Germline V gene lookup returns CDR1 SGHTA and CDR2 FQGTGA. Trimming took 5 bases from V and 0 from J, leaving 13 bases between them. The CDR3 runs 15 residues. The CDR3 protein is CASSTQGFPNYGYTF. The CDR3 DNA reads as TGTGCCAGCAGCACCCAGGGATTCCCTAACTATGGCTACACCTTC. Full variable domain (outside the CDR3, taken from reference TRBV7-3 and TRBJ1-2): GAGVSQTPSNKVTEKGKYVELRCDPISGHTALYWYRQSLGQGPEFLIYFQGTGAADDSGLPNDRFFAVRPEGSVSTLKIQRTERGDSAVYLCASSTQGFPNYGYTFGSGTRLTVV.

The chain recombines TRBV10-3 with TRBJ2-3, with unresolved D. This CDR3 is 13 amino acids long. V shed 7 bases and J shed 4 bases, with 12 bases lying between them. Germline CDR1 is ENHRY and CDR2 is SYGVKD. The DNA for the CDR3 is TGTGCCATCACTGGGCAGAACTCAGATACGCAGTATTTT. Translating gives CAITGQNSDTQYF.

The rearrangement links TRBV27 to TRBJ1-3; perhaps TRBD1 as D (5 bases). V lost 9 bases and J lost 10, with 19 bases in between. This CDR3 spans 13 amino acids. Germline V lookup: CDR1 MNHEY, CDR2 SMNVEV (reference sequence). CDR3 coding DNA: TGTGCCAGGCCAAAACGGCTCGGGGGTACCATATATTTT. This sequence encodes CARPKRLGGTIYF.

The chain joins TRBV5-6 to TRBJ1-2; D might be TRBD1 (6 bases). The CDR3 covers 14 residues. Germline V lookup: CDR1 SGHDT, CDR2 YYEEEE. V lost 4 bases, J lost 6 bases, and 16 bases lay in between. The CDR3 DNA sequence: TGTGCCAGCAGCCATATAGACAGGCTTGATGGCTACACCTTC. Translation: CASSHIDRLDGYTF.

This sequence joins TRBV9 and TRBJ2-7, with 7 bases aligning to TRBD2. This CDR3 has 15 amino acids. Germline V gives CDR1 SGDLS, CDR2 YYNGEE. V dropped 2 bases and J dropped 2; count of bases not matched to a gene: 7. CDR3 protein: CASSVGGMTAYEQYF. DNA of the CDR3: TGTGCCAGCAGCGTGGGGGGGATGACGGCCTACGAGCAGTACTTC.

The chain recombines TRBV29-1 with TRBJ2-7; D perhaps matches TRBD2 (6 bases). CDR3 length equals 11 residues. CDR1 is SQVTM, CDR2 ANQGSEA, per germline. V lost 4 bases, J lost 8 bases, and 12 bases lay in between. The CDR3 is CSVAGGTQQYF. The CDR3 DNA is TGCAGCGTTGCTGGAGGGACTCAGCAGTACTTC.

About this clone itself: The sample holds other DNA sequences that translate to the same CDR3. The V gene is TRBV2, the J gene TRBJ1-5; tentative D call: TRBD1 (5 bases). Germline CDR1 and CDR2: SNHLY and FYNNEI. This CDR3 is built from 13 residues. V was pared by 2 bases and J by 6 bases, with 8 bases between. The CDR3 region has the DNA TGTGCCAGCAGTGAACAGGGAGGTCAGCCCCAGCATTTT. This gives the protein CASSEQGGQPQHF.

The CDR3 loop reads CASSQQGVRGYTF. The CDR3 region has the DNA TGTGCCAGCAGTCAACAGGGGGTGCGGGGCTACACCTTC. This rearrangement joins TRBV2 to TRBJ1-2; 8 positions match TRBD1. The germline V gene has CDR1 SNHLY and CDR2 FYNNEI. The trim removed 5 bases at V and 8 bases at J, leaving 7 bases unmatched. The CDR3 spans 13 residues.

The V call is TRBV30, the J call TRBJ2-5; D is unclear. This CDR3 contains 12 residues. Deletions cut 2 bases from V and 5 bases from J, with 9 bases between. Germline lookup yields CDR1 GTSNPN and CDR2 SVGIG (reference sequence). CDR3 sequence: CAWSSGFETQYF. The CDR3 bases are TGTGCCTGGAGTTCCGGGTTTGAGACCCAGTACTTC. The complete variable domain, with remaining parts taken from reference TRBV30 and TRBJ2-5, reads SQTIHQWPATLVQPVGSPLSLECTVEGTSNPNLYWYRQAAGRGLQLLFYSVGIGQISSEVPQNLSASRPQDRQFILSSKKLLLSDSGFYLCAWSSGFETQYFGPGTRLLVL.

Regarding this clone: Lacking the conserved final phenylalanine or tryptophan, this CDR3 likely reflects a read error. V is TRBV2 and J is TRBJ1-1; D not resolved. V was shortened by 1 base and J by 2 bases, with 17 bases between the two germline ends. The CDR3 length is 17 residues. CDR1 is SNHLY, CDR2 FYNNEI, per germline. CDR3 loop: CASSEGSRVLLNTEAFL. The DNA of the CDR3 is TGTGCCAGCAGTGAAGGTAGCCGGGTCCTACTCAACACTGAAGCTTTCCTT.

This chain joins TRBV5-1 and TRBJ1-1, with TRBD1 matching over 8 bases. Germline V gives CDR1 SGHRS, CDR2 YFSETQ. The CDR3 is 14 residues long. J gave up 6 bases and V 2 bases, and 6 bases lay outside the gene matches. The DNA of the CDR3 is TGCGCCAGCAGCTTTGCAGGGGGCGATGCTGAAGCTTTCTTT. It yields the protein CASSFAGGDAEAFF.